The 25 T cell receptor beta chains listed next were all sequenced from one sample in a study of PD-L1 blockade in urothelial cancer. TCRdb's copy holds only in-frame clones and misses some; the assay was immunoSEQ multiplex PCR. The table shows 95,000 to 100,000 clones, with around 86% occurring only once. Regarding time point: pretreatment peripheral blood. The sample here was PBMCs, taken around atezolizumab (anti-PD-L1) treatment. The receptors were sampled from a man in his 60s with urothelial cancer.

This clone has only one observation. Other DNA sequences in the sample encode the same CDR3. The chain recombines TRBV5-1 with TRBJ2-5, with D tentatively TRBD2 (5 bases). The CDR3 sequence is 14 residues long. The V end lost 0 bases, the J end lost 1 base, and 7 bases lay between the germline ends. Germline CDR1 and CDR2: SGHRS and YFSETQ. CDR3 DNA: TGCGCCAGCAGCTTGGCCGGGGTCCAAGAGACCCAGTACTTC. Protein sequence: CASSLAGVQETQYF.

The chain links TRBV27 to TRBJ2-1; D is perhaps TRBD2 (5 bases). Germline lookup yields CDR1 MNHEY and CDR2 SMNVEV (reference sequence). This CDR3 region has 15 residues. The V end was cut by 3 bases, the J end by 4 bases, with 13 bases between. CDR3 coding DNA: TGTGCCAGCAGTTTGACTCCAACGGGGTACAATGAGCAGTTCTTC. It is translated as CASSLTPTGYNEQFF.

CDR3: CAIRGTGDNSPLHF. The CDR3 DNA sequence: TGTGCCATCAGGGGGACAGGGGACAATTCACCCCTCCACTTT. The V gene is TRBV10-3, the J gene TRBJ1-6; 10 bases agree with TRBD1. With 6 bases clipped from V and 7 bases from J, the junction kept 3 bases outside the gene matches. From germline, CDR1 is ENHRY and CDR2 SYGVKD. The CDR3 runs 14 residues.

The chain joins TRBV7-2 to TRBJ2-7, with a tentative D call TRBD1 (6 bases). The V gene's germline CDR1 is SGHTA and CDR2 FQGNSA. V dropped 5 bases and J dropped 6 bases, with 20 bases sitting between them. This CDR3 contains 15 residues. The CDR3 bases are TGTGCCAGCAGCCTCCCTCCGGGACAAAGGGGCGAGCAGTACTTC. This codes for CASSLPPGQRGEQYF. Complete variable domain (other parts from reference TRBV7-2 and TRBJ2-7): GAGVSQSPSNKVTEKGKDVELRCDPISGHTALYWYRQSLGQGLEFLIYFQGNSAPDKSGLPSDRFSAERTGGSVSTLTIQRTQQEDSAVYLCASSLPPGQRGEQYFGPGTRLTVT.

This rearrangement joins TRBV2 to TRBJ2-7, with TRBD1 matching 10 bases. Germline V lookup: CDR1 SNHLY, CDR2 FYNNEI. The CDR3 has 15 amino acids. V was pared by 7 bases and J by 2 bases, with 8 bases of the junction left unmatched. The CDR3 DNA reads as TGTGCCAGCATGGGCCTGGGACAGGGGCCCTACGAGCAGTACTTC. It specifies CASMGLGQGPYEQYF. Combining the CDR3 with reference TRBV2 and TRBJ2-7 gives the whole variable domain EPEVTQTPSHQVTQMGQEVILRCVPISNHLYFYWYRQILGQKVEFLVSFYNNEISEKSEIFDDQFSVERPDGSNFTLKIRSTKLEDSAMYFCASMGLGQGPYEQYFGPGTRLTVT.

This chain's CDR3 is CASSRDRGYGYTF. CDR3 DNA sequence: TGCGCCAGCAGCCGAGACAGGGGATATGGCTACACCTTC. The rearrangement links TRBV4-1 to TRBJ1-2; 8 nucleotides align to TRBD1. Germline CDR1 MGHRA, CDR2 YSYEKL. Trimming took 4 bases from V and 5 from J; bases not matched to a gene: 3. This CDR3 is built from 13 residues.

This clone was counted between two and nine times. The chain employs TRBV4-2 and TRBJ2-6; D is uncertain. This CDR3 has 17 residues. V dropped 3 bases and J dropped 0 bases, with 12 bases sitting between them. Germline V gene sequence: CDR1 LGHNA, CDR2 YNFKEQ. In DNA form, the CDR3 reads TGTGCCAGCAGCCACCTCTCTGGGCCCTCTGGGGCCAACGTCCTGACTTTC. Translated, it gives CASSHLSGPSGANVLTF.

This clone was observed a handful of times. The chain has TRBV4-2 and TRBJ2-4; tentatively, D is TRBD1 (6 bases). The CDR3 has 15 amino acids. Trimming cost V 1 base and J 5 bases, with 12 bases left between them. The germline V gene encodes CDR1 LGHNA and CDR2 YNFKEQ. Here the CDR3 reads CASSQGHRVENIQYF. The CDR3 DNA reads as TGTGCCAGCAGCCAAGGTCACAGGGTCGAAAACATTCAGTACTTC.

The V gene is TRBV11-2, the J gene TRBJ1-3, with D unclear. Between the trimmed V and J ends, which lost 10 bases and 4 bases, there was a span of 14 bases. Germline CDR1 SGHAT, CDR2 FQNNGV. There are 13 residues in the CDR3. The DNA of the CDR3 is TGTGCCACTACAGCGGGATACGGAAACACCATATATTTT. Translated, it gives CATTAGYGNTIYF.

The rearrangement links TRBV5-1 to TRBJ2-2; 12 nucleotides agree with TRBD2. This CDR3 is 16 amino acids long. V was clipped by 4 bases and J by 5 bases; unmatched bases: 6. Germline-derived CDR1 and CDR2 are SGHRS and YFSETQ. In nucleotides, the CDR3 is TGCGCCAGCAGCAGGCGGGGACTAGCGGGTACCGGGGAGCTGTTTTTT. This sequence encodes CASSRRGLAGTGELFF.

V gene TRBV6-1 combines with J gene TRBJ2-1; no firm D call. Germline V lookup: CDR1 MNHNS, CDR2 SASEGT. The length of the CDR3 is 13 residues. V shed 5 bases and J shed 9 bases, with 14 bases lying between them. CDR3 residues: CASSSERDREQFF. The CDR3 coding sequence is TGTGCCAGCAGTAGCGAGCGTGATCGTGAGCAGTTCTTC.

The V call is TRBV5-1, the J call TRBJ2-5, with D perhaps matching TRBD1 (6 bases). The germline V gene has CDR1 SGHRS and CDR2 YFSETQ. Trimming cost V 1 base and J 4 bases, with 20 bases left between them. The CDR3 covers 17 residues. CDR3 DNA sequence: TGCGCCAGCAGCTTGTCCCCTCCAGGGGTCCCCGGAGAGACCCAGTACTTC. This codes for CASSLSPPGVPGETQYF.

V and J are TRBV7-3 and TRBJ2-3, with 11 positions matching TRBD2. Per germline, CDR1 SGHTA and CDR2 FQGTGA. The CDR3 is made up of 15 amino acids. V dropped 0 bases and J dropped 4; count of bases not matched to a gene: 0. The CDR3 sequence: CASSLTSGRADTQYF. The DNA for the CDR3 is TGTGCCAGCAGCTTAACTAGCGGGAGGGCAGATACGCAGTATTTT.

This rearrangement joins TRBV6-5 to TRBJ2-7, with 7 bases aligning to TRBD2. This CDR3 is 16 amino acids long. V trimming: 1 base; J trimming: 3 bases; junction bases outside the gene matches: 9. CDR1 and CDR2 (germline): MNHEY, SVGAGI. The CDR3 DNA follows: TGTGCCAGCAGTTACTTAGACTTCAGGGAGGGCTACGAGCAGTACTTC. This codes for CASSYLDFREGYEQYF.

The genes are TRBV5-4 and TRBJ2-2, with TRBD1 matching 8 bases. From germline, CDR1 is SGHNT and CDR2 YYREEE (reference sequence). The CDR3 consists of 17 residues. Germline trimming cut 4 bases from V and 7 bases from J; bases unmatched to any gene: 15. CDR3 loop: CASSRITQGARGGELFF. In nucleotides, the CDR3 is TGTGCCAGCAGCCGGATCACCCAGGGGGCGCGGGGCGGGGAGCTGTTTTTT.

The rearrangement uses TRBV9 and TRBJ1-6; the D gene is possibly TRBD1 (6 bases). In germline, CDR1 is SGDLS, CDR2 YYNGEE. The V and J ends lost 4 bases and 1 base respectively, with 15 bases between them. The CDR3 is 17 residues long. CDR3 coding DNA: TGTGCCAGCAGCTCACGAGAGGGGGGGTCCTATAATTCACCCCTCCACTTT. Translated, it gives CASSSREGGSYNSPLHF.

The rearrangement joins TRBV19 to TRBJ2-3; tentative D call: TRBD2 (6 bases). Looked up from germline, CDR1 is LNHDA and CDR2 is SQIVND (reference sequence). There are 13 residues in the CDR3. Trimming left V 8 bases short and J 2 bases short, with 11 bases between. Written as DNA, the CDR3 is TGTGCCAGTTCTAGCGTTCTCACAGATACGCAGTATTTT. This gives the protein CASSSVLTDTQYF.

This clone has just one count. This chain links TRBV18 with TRBJ2-1, with TRBD2 identical over 7 bases. Germline V gene data show CDR1 as KGHSH and CDR2 as LQKENI. This CDR3 is built from 16 residues. Trimming removed 3 bases from V and 4 bases from J; junction bases left unmatched: 9. The chain's CDR3 is CASSPIERGFYNEQFF. The CDR3 DNA reads as TGTGCCAGCTCACCCATTGAGCGGGGTTTTTACAATGAGCAGTTCTTC.

The chain employs TRBV4-2 and TRBJ2-2; maybe TRBD2 (7 bases). The CDR3 extends over 16 amino acids. V was shortened by 0 bases and J by 3 bases, with 11 bases between the two germline ends. From germline, CDR1 is LGHNA and CDR2 YNFKEQ. The CDR3 DNA is TGTGCCAGCAGCCAAGATGGGGGGGGGCACACCGGGGAGCTGTTTTTT. It specifies CASSQDGGGHTGELFF.

The rearrangement joins TRBV28 to TRBJ1-1; TRBD1 agrees at 7 bases. Germline CDR1 is MDHEN and CDR2 is SYDVKM. V dropped 3 bases and J dropped 10; count of bases not matched to a gene: 17. The CDR3 loop spans 16 amino acids. CDR3 nucleotides: TGTGCCAGCAGTTTCGGAGCGGTGGTACAGGCAGGGGGAGCTTTCTTT. Its translation is CASSFGAVVQAGGAFF.

The chain joins TRBV30 to TRBJ2-1, with D possibly being TRBD1 (5 bases). The CDR3 length is 14 residues. V lost 4 bases and J 0 bases, leaving 10 bases between the germline ends. CDR1 and CDR2 (germline): GTSNPN, SVGIG (reference sequence). Here the CDR3 reads CAWNKGVSYNEQFF. The CDR3 nucleotides read TGTGCCTGGAATAAAGGGGTCTCCTACAATGAGCAGTTCTTC.

This clone was observed a single time. V and J are TRBV27 and TRBJ1-1, with D possibly being TRBD1 (6 bases). The V end was cut by 8 bases, the J end by 1 base, with 14 bases between. In germline, CDR1 is MNHEY, CDR2 SMNVEV (reference sequence). The CDR3 runs 14 residues. In DNA form, the CDR3 reads TGTGCCAGCGAGCTCCGGGACACGAACACTGAAGCTTTCTTT. Its translation is CASELRDTNTEAFF.

V is TRBV14 and J is TRBJ2-5; a possible D gene is TRBD2 (6 bases). V was pared by 5 bases and J by 2 bases, with 24 bases between. The germline CDR1 and CDR2 sequences are SGHDN and FVKESK. The CDR3 length is 18 residues. CDR3 residues: CASSANNGGMDPQETQYF. The CDR3 DNA reads TGTGCCAGCAGCGCTAATAATGGCGGGATGGACCCACAAGAGACCCAGTACTTC.

The chain recombines TRBV11-3 with TRBJ2-7; 9 bases are shared with TRBD1. V lost 5 bases, J lost 5 bases, and 10 bases stayed unmatched. In germline, CDR1 is SGHNT, CDR2 YENEEA. The length of the CDR3 is 15 residues. Here the CDR3 reads CASSLPMDRGNEQYF. In nucleotides, the CDR3 is TGTGCCAGCAGCCTCCCCATGGACAGGGGAAACGAGCAGTACTTC.

The chain is built from TRBV5-6 and TRBJ1-2; the D gene is possibly TRBD1 (5 bases). The CDR3 is made up of 14 amino acids. Trimming pared 4 bases from V and 4 bases from J, leaving 14 bases between. Germline CDR1 is SGHDT and CDR2 is YYEEEE. The CDR3 region is CASSPTGYAYGYTF. The CDR3 DNA is TGTGCCAGCAGCCCCACAGGCTATGCCTATGGCTACACCTTC. The full variable domain, rest sourced from reference TRBV5-6 and TRBJ1-2, is DAGVTQSPTHLIKTRGQQVTLRCSPKSGHDTVSWYQQALGQGPQFIFQYYEEEERQRGNFPDRFSGHQFPNYSSELNVNALLLGDSALYLCASSPTGYAYGYTFGSGTRLTVV.